This T cell receptor (beta chain) came from a study of monozygotic twins with inflammatory bowel disease. Study-wide results and limits: Discordant twins had repertoire similarity that did not differ from that of concordant twins, possibly from limited power.

No DNA is given; TCRdb re-called the 5' RACE reads and lists each CDR3 protein once. This sample contains around 410,000 distinct CDR3 sequences. On this clonotype itself: What it binds is not known.

Germline CDR1 and CDR2: SNHLY and FYNNEI. The CDR3 covers 13 residues. Sequencing was carried out using blood. The clonotype comes from a human donor with ulcerative colitis or Crohn's disease, or a healthy co-twin of an affected twin (not recorded which). V usage is TRBV2 and J usage is TRBJ2-3. CDR3: CARVESSTDTQYF.